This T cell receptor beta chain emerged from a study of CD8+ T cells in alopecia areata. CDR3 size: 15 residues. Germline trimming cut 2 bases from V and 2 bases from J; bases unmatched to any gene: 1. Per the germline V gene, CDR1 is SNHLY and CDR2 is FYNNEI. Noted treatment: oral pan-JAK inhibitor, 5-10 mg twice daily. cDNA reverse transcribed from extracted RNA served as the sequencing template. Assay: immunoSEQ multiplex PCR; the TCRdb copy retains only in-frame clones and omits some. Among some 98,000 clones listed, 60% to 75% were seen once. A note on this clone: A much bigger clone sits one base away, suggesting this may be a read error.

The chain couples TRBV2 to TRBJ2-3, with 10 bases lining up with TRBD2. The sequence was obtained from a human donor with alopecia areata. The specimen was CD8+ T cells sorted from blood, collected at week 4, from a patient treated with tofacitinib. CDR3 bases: TGTGCCAGCAGTGAACTAGCGGGGGCCACAGATACGCAGTATTTT. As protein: CASSELAGATDTQYF.